The entry that follows covers one TCR beta chain sequence. What it binds is not known. This entry comes from a study of chemoradiotherapy in HPV16-positive cancers. About the study: Candidate HPV-specific clones and shared TCR motifs came from a couple of HPV16-positive patients. Findings and limits, study-wide: For HPV16-positive patients, expanding HPV-responsive T cells associated with longer recurrence-free survival. HPV-specific T cells were functionally defined from only two HPV16-positive patients. Non-HPV-specific T cells did not expand in tumors during treatment, whereas candidate HPV-specific clones and E7-related motifs did.

This CDR3 contains 17 residues. Trimming removed 8 bases from V and 5 bases from J, with 26 bases in between. Per germline, CDR1 SEHNR and CDR2 FQNEAQ (reference sequence). Sequencing used immunoSEQ multiplex PCR; TCRdb keeps in-frame clones, though not all of them. Here the sample spans tens of thousands of clones, roughly 90% being singletons. The receptor comes from a human donor with HPV-associated anogenital cancer. V usage is TRBV7-9 and J usage is TRBJ2-3, with D possibly called TRBD1 or TRBD2 (6 bases each). The sample consisted of blood, taken from a patient who underwent chemoradiotherapy. The CDR3 sequence is CASGVGGSGGKGDTQYF. The CDR3 DNA reads as TGTGCCAGCGGCGTAGGGGGTAGCGGTGGAAAGGGAGATACGCAGTATTTT.